This TCR beta chain was sequenced for a study of T cell responses to AZD1222 COVID-19 vaccine (dated by TCRdb to the early 2020s). Regarding the complete study: AZD1222 recipients with second doses at about 4 weeks or about 12 weeks were pooled, because spike-specific TCR depth and breadth did not differ between schedules. A total of 233 trial participants underwent TCR sequencing, of whom 200 to 220 received two doses of AZD1222 and about 26 received two doses of the MenACWY control vaccine. Trial participants were enrolled into age subgroups of 18-55, 56-69 and 70-plus years, which contained roughly 140, 27 and 60 TCR-sequenced participants, respectively.

The CDR3 regions of human TCRbeta chains were analyzed by immunosequencing. The published analysis was carried out like this. Repertoire TCRs were checked for matches against a reference library of SARS-CoV-2-specific TCRs that had been generated using the MIRA antigen-specificity platform. Breadth was defined as the fraction of unique TCRs that were SARS-CoV-2-associated, and depth was defined as the fraction of total T cells that were SARS-CoV-2-associated. Using the MIRA data, each spike-specific TCR was assigned both to the spike region to which the TCR was reactive and to a CD4 or CD8 class. Log10-transformed breadth and depth values were compared by one-way ANOVA with Sidak's multiple comparisons tests. The table was pulled from immuneACCESS by TCRdb, which kept in-frame rearrangements only. Such tables lose some clones; where checked, under half of the loss comes from unresolved V genes, and the rest has no known cause. That table furnishes V, J and clone size, whereas the DNA furnished D and trimming. Here the sample has some 63,000 clones; 65% to 90% occur a single time. Together, the top ten hold 15% to 25% of the sample.

Study-wide findings and limitations: Reportedly, close to half of the unique spike-specific TCRs recognized epitopes lying outside the regions that are mutated in the B.1.351 and B.1.1.7 variants. After two AZD1222 doses, spike-specific TCR breadth and depth were significantly higher than at day 0 and than in MenACWY recipients. Most participants were white British and females outnumbered males, and the authors suggested that clonal diversity may have been underestimated. Vaccine-associated CD4 TCRs spanned the whole spike protein, with dominant responses in regions 160-218 and 743-854. In the small 56-69-year group, the increase in depth fell short of significance, most likely because of low power. Conclusions about previously exposed vaccinees are limited, since just a handful of AZD1222 recipients were seropositive for SARS-CoV-2 at baseline. Because no samples from the day 14 peak response were available, repertoires could be characterized only after the peak T cell response.

Read against the paper, the sample's time point label means: baseline before first vaccination. Samples from vaccinated people were obtained from the UK trials COV001 and COV002, which included a single-blind randomized controlled phase 2/3 trial of AZD1222 (ChAdOx1 nCoV-19) in healthy adults. For TCRbeta chain sequencing, PBMC samples were collected from trial participants at day 0 and at day 28 after the second dose. A remark on this clone: There is no known antigen for this receptor. Base quality data are lacking; no much larger clone is found one base away.

Trimming removed 6 bases from V and 6 bases from J; the gene matches leave 9 bases unexplained. The CDR1 and CDR2 encoded by the germline V gene are SNHLY and FYNNEI. Taken from cysteine to phenylalanine, the CDR3 has 16 residues. CDR3 DNA only is kept here, 48 bases in frame from base 1. The rearrangement joined TRBV2 to TRBJ1-5, and 12 junction bases match TRBD1. The sequencing here drew on peripheral blood, taken on day 0 of AZD1222 vaccination. The clonotype originates from an adult in good health. The CDR3: CASSPGTGGMGQPQHF. In nucleotide form, the sequence is TGTGCCAGCAGCCCCGGGACAGGGGGCATGGGTCAGCCCCAGCATTTT.